Listed below are T cell receptor beta chains from one sample, sequenced in a study of blood T cell repertoires in COVID-19. The repertoire was sequenced with immunoSEQ multiplex PCR; TCRdb's copy has only in-frame clones and lacks some. The repertoire holds 110,000 or so clones, roughly four fifths seen once, with about 16% in the top ten. Sequencing input: peripheral blood. Receptors originate from a woman aged 80 or over with acute or convalescent COVID-19. Both conserved end residues are part of each CDR3. D genes are given only for firm matches. Clone size is shown for a subset of rows, as once, few, many or a class of expanded clone.

-,-,TRBJ2-2,TRBV3-1/TRBV3-2,CASSPPRAAGELFF,TGTGCCAGCAGCCCCCCCCGAGCCGCTGGGGAGCTGTTTTTT
TRBD2,-,TRBJ2-1,TRBV9,CASSVVASGRSVEQFF,TGTGCCAGCAGCGTAGTGGCTAGCGGGAGGTCGGTTGAGCAGTTCTTC
-,-,TRBJ1-5,TRBV7-2,CASSLQGDQPQHF,TGTGCCAGCAGCTTACAGGGTGATCAGCCCCAGCATTTT
TRBD1,-,TRBJ2-7,TRBV3-1/TRBV3-2,CASSPWDRGYEQYF,TGTGCCAGCAGCCCGTGGGACAGGGGCTACGAGCAGTACTTC
TRBD1,-,TRBJ2-7,TRBV7-9,CASSTGQGAYEQYF,TGTGCCAGCAGCACCGGACAGGGGGCCTACGAGCAGTACTTC
-,-,TRBJ2-3,TRBV6-2/TRBV6-3,CASSYDYSSTDTQYF,TGTGCCAGCAGTTACGACTACTCTAGCACAGATACGCAGTATTTT
-,-,TRBJ2-4,TRBV2,CASSEGRDGGPYRNIQYF,TGTGCCAGCAGTGAAGGCCGAGACGGGGGGCCCTATCGTAACATTCAGTACTTC
TRBD2,-,TRBJ2-5,TRBV2,CASSEKTSGSPIQETQYF,TGTGCCAGCAGTGAAAAGACTAGCGGGAGTCCCATCCAAGAGACCCAGTACTTC
-,-,TRBJ2-5,TRBV29-1,CSADSSGSETQYF,TGCAGCGCCGACTCGTCGGGGAGCGAGACCCAGTACTTC
-,-,TRBJ2-7,TRBV7-9,CASSFTGKSYEQYF,TGTGCCAGCAGCTTCACGGGGAAATCCTACGAGCAGTACTTC
TRBD2,-,TRBJ2-7,TRBV18,CASSRGRDYEQYF,TGTGCCAGCTCTCGGGGGAGGGATTACGAGCAGTACTTC
TRBD2,-,TRBJ2-1,TRBV28,CASWKSGDYNEQFF,TGTGCCAGCTGGAAGAGCGGGGACTACAATGAGCAGTTCTTC
-,-,TRBJ2-2,TRBV7-2,CASSFGGIGGELFF,TGTGCCAGCAGCTTTGGAGGGATTGGCGGGGAGCTGTTTTTT
-,-,TRBJ1-1,TRBV7-2,CASSPGPRGNTEAFF,TGTGCCAGCAGCCCCGGGCCAAGGGGGAACACTGAAGCTTTCTTT
-,-,TRBJ2-1,TRBV12-3/TRBV12-4,CASRGGLNEQFF,TGTGCCAGCCGAGGAGGACTCAATGAGCAGTTCTTC
TRBD2,-,TRBJ2-2,TRBV5-1,CASSLVAGETYTGELFF,TGCGCCAGCAGCTTGGTGGCGGGAGAAACTTACACCGGGGAGCTGTTTTTT
-,-,TRBJ2-1,TRBV7-8,CASSVVGGLSYNEQFF,TGTGCCAGCAGCGTAGTGGGGGGACTGAGCTACAATGAGCAGTTCTTC
-,once,TRBJ1-5,TRBV7-2,CASSFNNNQPQHF,TGTGCCAGCAGCTTTAATAACAATCAGCCCCAGCATTTT
TRBD1,-,TRBJ2-5,TRBV7-2,CASSRGQGRQETQYF,TGTGCCAGCAGCCGGGGACAGGGTCGCCAAGAGACCCAGTACTTC
-,-,TRBJ2-2,TRBV19,CASSMGGTGELFF,TGTGCCAGTAGTATGGGGGGTACCGGGGAGCTGTTTTTT
-,few,TRBJ1-1,TRBV6-4,CASSADRLNTEAFF,TGTGCCAGCAGTGCCGACAGGCTGAACACTGAAGCTTTCTTT
TRBD2,-,TRBJ2-5,TRBV24-1,CATSDLPLAGHQETQYF,TGTGCCACCAGTGATTTGCCACTAGCGGGCCACCAAGAGACCCAGTACTTC
TRBD1,-,TRBJ2-3,TRBV7-8,CASSPALTGGDTDTQYF,TGTGCCAGCAGCCCCGCCTTGACAGGGGGCGACACAGATACGCAGTATTTT
TRBD2,-,TRBJ2-1,TRBV29-1,CSVDERASGRYNEQFF,TGCAGCGTTGATGAGAGGGCTAGCGGGAGATACAATGAGCAGTTCTTC
-,-,TRBJ2-2,TRBV11-2,CASSFRGNTGELFF,TGTGCCAGCAGCTTCAGGGGGAACACCGGGGAGCTGTTTTTT
TRBD2,-,TRBJ2-1,TRBV3-1/TRBV3-2,CASSRGLAGGDEQFF,TGTGCCAGCAGCCGCGGACTAGCGGGAGGGGATGAGCAGTTCTTC
TRBD1,-,TRBJ1-1,TRBV5-6,CASSLTGTGNTEAFF,TGTGCCAGCAGCTTGACAGGGACAGGGAACACTGAAGCTTTCTTT
-,-,TRBJ2-3,TRBV25-1,CASSEGSSTYTDTQYF,TGTGCCAGCTCTGAGGGCAGTTCCACTTACACAGATACGCAGTATTTT
TRBD2,-,TRBJ2-7,TRBV11-2,CASSSPGLANDEQYF,TGTGCCAGCAGCTCGCCGGGACTAGCAAACGATGAGCAGTACTTC
-,-,TRBJ2-3,TRBV6-4,CASSPQGMTDTQYF,TGTGCCAGCAGTCCTCAGGGAATGACAGATACGCAGTATTTT
TRBD2,-,TRBJ2-5,TRBV5-1,CASSGTGGRGETQYF,TGCGCCAGCAGCGGTACGGGAGGGCGGGGAGAGACCCAGTACTTC
-,-,TRBJ1-5,TRBV27,CASSLSGTNQPQHF,TGTGCCAGCAGCCTTAGCGGCACCAATCAGCCCCAGCATTTT
TRBD1,-,TRBJ1-3,TRBV2,CASRQGANGNTIYF,TGTGCCAGCAGACAGGGGGCAAACGGAAACACCATATATTTT
-,-,TRBJ2-1,TRBV6-2/TRBV6-3,CASSIGGNEQFF,TGTGCCAGCAGTATCGGTGGCAATGAGCAGTTCTTC
-,-,TRBJ2-3,TRBV29-1,CSVGFNRGTDTQYF,TGCAGCGTTGGATTCAACAGGGGCACAGATACGCAGTATTTT
TRBD2,-,TRBJ2-2,TRBV19,CASTPGSGSPFYGGELFF,TGTGCCAGTACCCCGGGTAGCGGGAGCCCCTTTTATGGCGGGGAGCTGTTTTTT
-,-,TRBJ2-1,TRBV18,CASSREELGAYNEQFF,TGTGCCAGCTCACGAGAGGAGCTAGGAGCCTACAATGAGCAGTTCTTC
-,-,TRBJ2-1,TRBV24-1,CATSDSRVPYNEQFF,TGTGCCACCAGTGATTCGAGGGTCCCCTACAATGAGCAGTTCTTC
TRBD2,once,TRBJ2-3,TRBV6-6,CASSYSPSGNTDTQYF,TGTGCCAGCAGTTATTCGCCTAGCGGGAACACAGATACGCAGTATTTT
-,-,TRBJ1-1,TRBV2,CASSAGTEAFF,TGTGCCAGCAGTGCAGGGACTGAAGCTTTCTTT
-,-,TRBJ1-1,TRBV12-3/TRBV12-4,CASDAGLSEAFF,TGTGCCAGCGACGCGGGGCTCTCTGAAGCTTTCTTT
TRBD1,-,TRBJ1-1,TRBV3-1/TRBV3-2,CASSGGQGKTEAFF,TGTGCCAGCAGCGGGGGACAGGGGAAAACTGAAGCTTTCTTT
-,-,TRBJ2-1,TRBV7-8,CASSLRSETRNNEQFF,TGTGCCAGCAGCTTAAGGTCTGAGACCAGGAACAATGAGCAGTTCTTC
TRBD1,-,TRBJ2-1,TRBV5-6,CASSYTGDSYNEQFF,TGTGCCAGCAGTTATACAGGGGATTCCTACAATGAGCAGTTCTTC
TRBD1,-,TRBJ1-4,TRBV5-8,CASSLGTGGRGEKLFF,TGTGCCAGCAGCTTGGGAACAGGGGGCAGGGGTGAAAAACTGTTTTTT
-,-,TRBJ1-1,TRBV5-5,CASSFGGTEAFF,TGTGCCAGCAGCTTCGGTGGCACTGAAGCTTTCTTT
-,once,TRBJ2-5,TRBV9,CASSLEGGGGSVQETQYF,TGTGCCAGCAGCTTAGAGGGGGGAGGCGGGAGCGTCCAAGAGACCCAGTACTTC
TRBD2,-,TRBJ2-3,TRBV2,CASSEGTSGRNTQYF,TGTGCCAGCAGTGAAGGGACTAGCGGGAGAAATACGCAGTATTTT